This T cell receptor beta chain derives from a study of cytomegalovirus exposure and HLA in healthy donors. Regarding the study as a whole: Later analysis indicated greater clonal expansion among HLA-associated TCR beta chains than among equally common other chains. Published work reported that the classifier diagnosed cytomegalovirus status with high specificity and sensitivity. Productive status was seen about 87% or about 30% of the time for most TCR beta V segments in an earlier analysis. Researchers catalogued approximately 160 TCR beta chains as cytomegalovirus-associated.

V was clipped by 0 bases and J by 2 bases, with 7 bases between them. The CDR3 sequence is 14 residues long. Germline V gene lookup returns CDR1 LNHNV and CDR2 YYDKDF (reference sequence). As concerns this clone: Antigen: not known. The sample carries other DNA sequences with the same CDR3.

The PCR contained 60 Vbeta and 13 Jbeta primers. Sequencing used immunoSEQ multiplex PCR; TCRdb keeps in-frame clones, though not all of them. This table holds about 180,000 clones, 80% to 85% found once. Sequencing was done on a sample of PBMCs. This chain links TRBV15 with TRBJ1-2; D is ambiguous. This receptor was obtained from a woman aged 30 to 39 in good health and CMV-seronegative. The CDR3 coding sequence is TGTGCCACCAGCAGAGAGGTAGCGAACTATGGCTACACCTTC. Its translation is CATSREVANYGYTF.